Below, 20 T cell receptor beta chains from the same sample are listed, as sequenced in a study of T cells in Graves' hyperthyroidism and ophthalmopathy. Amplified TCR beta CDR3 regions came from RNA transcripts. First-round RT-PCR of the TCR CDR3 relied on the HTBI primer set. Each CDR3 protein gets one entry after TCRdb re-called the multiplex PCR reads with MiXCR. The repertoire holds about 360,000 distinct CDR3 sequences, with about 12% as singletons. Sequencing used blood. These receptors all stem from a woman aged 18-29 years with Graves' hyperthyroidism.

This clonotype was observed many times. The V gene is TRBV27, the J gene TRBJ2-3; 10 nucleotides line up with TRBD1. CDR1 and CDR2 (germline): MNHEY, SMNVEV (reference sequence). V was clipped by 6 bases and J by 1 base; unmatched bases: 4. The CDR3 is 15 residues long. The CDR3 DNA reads TGTGCCAGCAGCTTTGGGACAGGGGGCACAGATACGCAGTATTTT. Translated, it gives CASSFGTGGTDTQYF.

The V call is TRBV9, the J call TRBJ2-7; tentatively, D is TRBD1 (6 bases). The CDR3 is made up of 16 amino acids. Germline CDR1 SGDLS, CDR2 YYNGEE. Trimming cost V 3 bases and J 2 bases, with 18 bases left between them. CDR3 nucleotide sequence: TGTGCCAGCAGCGCGCGTCCCGGGACACCTCCCTACGAGCAGTACTTC. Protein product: CASSARPGTPPYEQYF.

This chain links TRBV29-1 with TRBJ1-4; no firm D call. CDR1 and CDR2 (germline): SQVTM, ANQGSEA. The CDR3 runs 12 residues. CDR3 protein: CTKRSPGEKLFF. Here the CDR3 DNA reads TGCACCAAACGGTCCCCGGGGGAAAAACTGTTTTTT.

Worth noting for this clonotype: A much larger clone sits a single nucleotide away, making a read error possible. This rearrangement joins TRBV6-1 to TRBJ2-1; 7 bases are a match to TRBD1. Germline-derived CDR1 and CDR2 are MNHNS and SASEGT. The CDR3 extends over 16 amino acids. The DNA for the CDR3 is TGTGCCAGCAGCCCGGTATCGGGGCTAACAGGGGATGAGCAGCTCTTC. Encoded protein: CASSPVSGLTGDEQLF.

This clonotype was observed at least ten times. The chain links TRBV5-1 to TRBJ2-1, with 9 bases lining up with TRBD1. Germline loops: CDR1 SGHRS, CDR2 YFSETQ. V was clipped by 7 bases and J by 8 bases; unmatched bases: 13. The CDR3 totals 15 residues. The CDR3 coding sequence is TGCGCCAGCCATGTTGAGGGGGGACAGGGTGATGAGCAGTTCTTC. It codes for CASHVEGGQGDEQFF.

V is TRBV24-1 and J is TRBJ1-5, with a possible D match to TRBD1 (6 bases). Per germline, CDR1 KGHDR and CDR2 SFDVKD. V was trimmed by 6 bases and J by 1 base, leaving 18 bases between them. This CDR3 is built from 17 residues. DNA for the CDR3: TGTGCCACCAGTTCAGGGGAGGGGAAGGGGAGCAATCAGCCCCAGCATTTT. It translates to CATSSGEGKGSNQPQHF.

The CDR3 reads CASSHWGQGIAGANVLTF. The CDR3 coding sequence is TGTGCCAGCAGCCACTGGGGACAGGGGATCGCTGGGGCCAACGTCCTGACTTTC. The chain employs TRBV3-1 and TRBJ2-6, with TRBD1 matching over 10 bases. V lost 3 bases and J lost 2; bases outside the gene matches: 7. The CDR3 covers 18 residues. Germline CDR1 LGHDT, CDR2 YNNKEL (reference sequence).

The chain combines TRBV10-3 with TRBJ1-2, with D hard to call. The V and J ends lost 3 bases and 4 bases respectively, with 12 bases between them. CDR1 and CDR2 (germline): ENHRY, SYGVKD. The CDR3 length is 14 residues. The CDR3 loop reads CAISEAHGSYGYTF. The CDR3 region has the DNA TGTGCCATCAGTGAAGCCCATGGGAGCTATGGCTACACCTTC.

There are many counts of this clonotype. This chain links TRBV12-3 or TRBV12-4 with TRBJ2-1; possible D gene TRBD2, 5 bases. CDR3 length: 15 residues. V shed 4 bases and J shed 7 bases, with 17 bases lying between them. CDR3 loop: CASSYQRQAVNEQFF. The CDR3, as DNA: TGTGCCAGCAGTTATCAGCGGCAAGCGGTTAATGAGCAGTTCTTC.

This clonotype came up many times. This CDR3 is CASIPYHRADTQYF. CDR3 nucleotide sequence: TGTGCCAGCATCCCCTACCACAGGGCAGATACGCAGTATTTT. The chain employs TRBV6-1 and TRBJ2-3, with TRBD1 as a possible D gene (6 bases). V was shortened by 7 bases and J by 4 bases, with 15 bases between the two germline ends. The germline V gene has CDR1 MNHNS and CDR2 SASEGT. The CDR3 length is 14 residues.

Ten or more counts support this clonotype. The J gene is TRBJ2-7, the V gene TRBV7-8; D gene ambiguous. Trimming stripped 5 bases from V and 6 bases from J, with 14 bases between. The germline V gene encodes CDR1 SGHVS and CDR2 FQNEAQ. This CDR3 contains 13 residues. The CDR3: CASSRAGPGEQYF. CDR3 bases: TGTGCCAGCAGCCGGGCAGGACCTGGCGAGCAGTACTTC.

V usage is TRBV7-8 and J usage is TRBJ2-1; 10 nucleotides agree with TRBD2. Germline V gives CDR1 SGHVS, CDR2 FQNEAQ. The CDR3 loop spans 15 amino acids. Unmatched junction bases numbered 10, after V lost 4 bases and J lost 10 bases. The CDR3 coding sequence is TGTGCCAGCAGCTCACTAGCGGGAATTCAGGGGGAGCAGTTCTTC. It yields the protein CASSSLAGIQGEQFF.

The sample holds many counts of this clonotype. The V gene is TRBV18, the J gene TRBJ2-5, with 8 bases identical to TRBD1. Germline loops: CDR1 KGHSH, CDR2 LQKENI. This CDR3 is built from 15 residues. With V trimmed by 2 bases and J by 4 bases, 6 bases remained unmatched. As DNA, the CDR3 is TGTGCCAGCTCACCAAGGGACAGGAGGGGAGAGACCCAGTACTTC. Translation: CASSPRDRRGETQYF.

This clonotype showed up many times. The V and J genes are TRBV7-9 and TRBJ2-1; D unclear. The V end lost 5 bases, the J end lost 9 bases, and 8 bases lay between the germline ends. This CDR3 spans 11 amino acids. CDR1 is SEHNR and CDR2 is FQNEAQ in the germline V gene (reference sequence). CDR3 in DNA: TGTGCCAGCAGCGCCTCTCCTGAGCAGTTCTTC. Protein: CASSASPEQFF.

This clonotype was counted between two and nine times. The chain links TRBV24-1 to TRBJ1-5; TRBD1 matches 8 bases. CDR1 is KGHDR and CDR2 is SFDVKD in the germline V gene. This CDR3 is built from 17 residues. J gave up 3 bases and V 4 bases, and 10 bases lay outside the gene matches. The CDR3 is CATSESGQGHANQPQHF. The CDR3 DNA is TGTGCCACCAGTGAATCCGGACAGGGCCATGCCAATCAGCCCCAGCATTTT.

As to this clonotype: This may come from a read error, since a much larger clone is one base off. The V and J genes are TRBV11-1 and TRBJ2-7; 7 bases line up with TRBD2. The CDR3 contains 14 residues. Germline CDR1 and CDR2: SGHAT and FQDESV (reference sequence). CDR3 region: CAGSLEGGAHEQYF. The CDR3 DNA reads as TGTGCCGGCAGCCTAGAGGGAGGGGCCCACGAGCAGTACTTC.

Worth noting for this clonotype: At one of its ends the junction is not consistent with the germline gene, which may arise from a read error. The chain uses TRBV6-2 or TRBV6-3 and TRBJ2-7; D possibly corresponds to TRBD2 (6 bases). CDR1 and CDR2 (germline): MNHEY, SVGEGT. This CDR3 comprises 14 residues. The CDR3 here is CAGSLQSGWNEQYF. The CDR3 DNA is TGTGCCGGCAGTCTCCAAAGCGGGTGGAACGAGCAGTACTTC.

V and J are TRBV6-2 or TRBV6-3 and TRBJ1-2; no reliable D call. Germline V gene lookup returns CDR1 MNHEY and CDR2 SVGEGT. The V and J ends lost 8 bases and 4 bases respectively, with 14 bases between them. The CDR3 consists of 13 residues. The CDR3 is CASHRALSYGYTF. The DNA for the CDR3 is TGTGCCAGCCACCGGGCGCTATCCTATGGCTACACCTTC.

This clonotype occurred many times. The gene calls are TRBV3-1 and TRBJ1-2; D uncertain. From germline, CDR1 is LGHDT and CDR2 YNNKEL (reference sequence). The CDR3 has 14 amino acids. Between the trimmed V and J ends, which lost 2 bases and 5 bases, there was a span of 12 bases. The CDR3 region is CASSQNGFSYGYTF. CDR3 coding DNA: TGTGCCAGCAGCCAAAACGGATTTTCTTATGGCTACACCTTC.

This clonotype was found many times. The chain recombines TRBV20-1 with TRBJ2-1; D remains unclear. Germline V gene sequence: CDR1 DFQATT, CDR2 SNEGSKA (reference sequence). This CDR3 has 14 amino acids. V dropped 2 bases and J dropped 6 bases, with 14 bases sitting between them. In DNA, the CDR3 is TGCAGTGCTAGATCGACTGGGAACCCCAATGAGCAGTTCTTC. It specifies CSARSTGNPNEQFF.